A selection of T cell receptor beta chains follows, all from one sample in a study of CD8 T cells in Susac syndrome. Via MiXCR, TCRdb re-called the immunoSEQ multiplex PCR reads, giving one row per CDR3 protein. The table includes some 120,000 distinct CDR3 sequences, around 94% detected once. Material: CD8+ T cells from PBMCs. The origin of the receptors is a human donor with Susac syndrome. CDR3s include the opening cysteine and the closing phenylalanine or tryptophan. A D gene is named only where the DNA matches it firmly. Some rows have no size entry. The others give once, few or many, or a class for an expanded clone.

>TRBV7-2|TRBJ2-5|.|.
TGTGCCAGCAGCCAGGGCCCGGAGACCCAGTACTTC
CASSQGPETQYF
>TRBV23-1|TRBJ2-6|.|.
TGCGCCAGCAACGGGCAGCCTAAGTTCTGGACGAGGGACATCGAACTTTCTGGGGCCAACGTCCTGACTTTC
CASNGQPKFWTRDIELSGANVLTF
>TRBV9|TRBJ2-4|.|once
.
CASSVALGAAVIF
>TRBV6-5|TRBJ2-1|.|.
TGTGCCAGCACCCCAGGGGTAGGATCCTACAATGAGCAGTTCTTC
CASTPGVGSYNEQFF
>TRBV4-1|TRBJ1-5|.|.
TGCGCCAGCAGCCAAGAATGGGCAGACGGCAATCAGCCCCAGCATTTT
CASSQEWADGNQPQHF
>TRBV20-1|TRBJ2-2|TRBD2|.
TGCAGTGCCCGGGGACTAGCGGGAATGCACACCGGGGAGCTGTTTTTT
CSARGLAGMHTGELFF
>TRBV25-1|TRBJ2-7|.|.
TGTGCCAGCAGTGACCTCCGGGACGGGTACGAGCAGTACTTC
CASSDLRDGYEQYF
>TRBV2|TRBJ2-2|.|.
TGTGCCAGCAGTGCCACAGGACTCGGGGAGCTGTTTTTT
CASSATGLGELFF
>TRBV30|TRBJ2-1|TRBD2|.
TGTGCCTGGAGTAGGACTAGCGGGTACTACAATGAGCAGTTCTTC
CAWSRTSGYYNEQFF
>TRBV6-5|TRBJ1-1|.|.
TGTGCCAGCACGACTGTCAATGCTGGGAACACTGAAGCTTTCTTT
CASTTVNAGNTEAFF
>TRBV28|TRBJ2-3|.|.
TGTGCCAGCAGCCCCCAGGGCGAGGAAGATACGCAGTATTTT
CASSPQGEEDTQYF